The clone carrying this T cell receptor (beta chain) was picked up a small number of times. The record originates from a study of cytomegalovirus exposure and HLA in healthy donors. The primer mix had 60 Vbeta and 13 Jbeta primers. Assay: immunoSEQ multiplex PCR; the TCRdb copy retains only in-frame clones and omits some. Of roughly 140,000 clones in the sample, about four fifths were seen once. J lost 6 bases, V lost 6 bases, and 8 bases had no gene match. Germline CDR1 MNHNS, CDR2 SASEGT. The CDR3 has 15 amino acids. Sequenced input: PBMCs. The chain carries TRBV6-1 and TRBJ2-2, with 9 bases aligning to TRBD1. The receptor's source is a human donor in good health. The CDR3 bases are TGTGCCAGCAGCGCCCTGGGACAGGGCGCCGGGGAGCTGTTTTTT. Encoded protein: CASSALGQGAGELFF.